This entry lists 12 T cell receptor beta chains sequenced from one sample in a study of glioma-infiltrating T cells (dated by TCRdb to 2016 to 2017). The instrument given in TCRdb is Illumina MiSeq. The iRepertoire nested amplicon-rescue multiplex PCR (arm-PCR) platform was used to amplify TCR alpha and beta CDR3 regions from RNA. TCRdb applied fastp at Q25 and MiXCR to the public reads, then kept only in-frame beta chains. For every CDR3 protein sequence, its rows merge into one entry that carries the most common genes and DNA. In all, the sample holds 110,000 or so distinct CDR3 sequences, and less than 30% of those were seen once. In total, the top ten clones hold about 30% of the sample. The sequencing input was glioma tissue, nonneoplastic brain tissue, or PBMCs (not recorded which). Receptor source: a human donor with low-grade glioma or glioblastoma, undergoing nonglioma brain surgery, or in good health (not recorded which).

This clonotype was found many times. This chain joins TRBV14 and TRBJ1-1, with 8 bases that match TRBD1. J lost 5 bases, V lost 4 bases, and 3 bases had no gene match. CDR3 length: 13 amino acids. CDR1 is SGHDN, CDR2 FVKESK, per germline. CDR3 protein: CASSPRGQTEAFF. The CDR3 DNA reads as TGTGCCAGCAGCCCCAGGGGGCAGACTGAAGCTTTCTTT.

This clonotype was seen ten or more times. This chain joins TRBV6-4 and TRBJ2-1; no reliable D call. Trimming took 6 bases from V and 13 from J, leaving 7 bases between them. The CDR3 totals 9 residues. The V gene's germline CDR1 is MRHNA and CDR2 SNTAGT. CDR3 DNA: TGTGCCAGCAGCCCCCCCCAGTTCTTC. Translating it yields CASSPPQFF.

This clonotype was observed once. The V and J genes are TRBV19 and TRBJ2-4; no reliable D call. V lost 3 bases and J 5 bases, leaving 14 bases between the germline ends. Per the germline V gene, CDR1 is LNHDA and CDR2 is SQIVND (reference sequence). CDR3 length: 15 residues. The CDR3 nucleotides are TGTGCCAGTAGTATCCCCGTTGGGGTCCAAAACATTCAGTACTTC. Protein product: CASSIPVGVQNIQYF.

Remarks on this clonotype: A much larger clone lies a single base off, so this may be a read error. The CDR3 DNA is TGTGCCGGCAGCTTAGCTAGCGAGCAGTACTTC. Its translation: CAGSLASEQYF. The gene calls are TRBV7-9 and TRBJ2-7; D ambiguous. This CDR3 is built from 11 residues. Germline CDR1 reads SEHNR; CDR2 reads FQNEAQ (reference sequence).

V is TRBV24-1 and J is TRBJ1-2; D not certain. Trimming took 7 bases from V and 4 from J, leaving 12 bases between them. Per the germline V gene, CDR1 is KGHDR and CDR2 is SFDVKD. The CDR3 spans 13 residues. The CDR3 protein is CATSTTEVYGYTF. Here the CDR3 DNA reads TGTGCCACCAGCACCACAGAAGTCTATGGCTACACCTTC.

J is TRBJ2-5 and V is TRBV29-1; 7 bases are a match to TRBD2. The length of the CDR3 is 14 residues. Germline V CDR1 and CDR2: SQVTM, ANQGSEA. Unmatched junction bases numbered 10, after V lost 5 bases and J lost 4 bases. CDR3 residues: CSVKTGEGTETQYF. The CDR3 DNA is TGCAGCGTTAAAACCGGGGAGGGAACAGAGACCCAGTACTTC.

In this sample, this clonotype turned up many times. The chain recombines TRBV10-3 with TRBJ1-1; 10 nucleotides match TRBD1. Looked up from germline, CDR1 is ENHRY and CDR2 is SYGVKD. The CDR3 sequence is 15 residues long. After removal of 6 bases from V and 0 bases from J, the junction contained 4 bases not matched to a gene. As DNA, the CDR3 is TGTGCCATCAGCGACAGGGGGCCTATGAACACTGAAGCTTTCTTT. This gives the protein CAISDRGPMNTEAFF.

Concerning this clonotype: Without the conserved terminal phenylalanine or tryptophan, this CDR3 likely stems from a read error. V is TRBV6-1 and J is TRBJ2-1, with a possible D match to TRBD1 (6 bases). Germline CDR1 MNHNS, CDR2 SASEGT. V was clipped by 6 bases and J by 4 bases, with 16 bases between them. This CDR3 has 15 residues. DNA for the CDR3: TGTGCCAGCAGCCAAGGCCGGGACACTTACAATGAGCAGTTCCTC. Its translation is CASSQGRDTYNEQFL.

This clonotype was counted at least ten times. The chain joins TRBV20-1 to TRBJ1-1, with 8 nucleotides matching TRBD1. CDR1 and CDR2 from the germline V gene are DFQATT and SNEGSKA (reference sequence). There are 14 residues in the CDR3. With V trimmed by 5 bases and J by 2 bases, 7 bases remained unmatched. In DNA, the CDR3 is TGCAGTGCTCAGCTCGGACAGGGCAACACTGAAGCTTTCTTT. Its translation is CSAQLGQGNTEAFF.

This clonotype was seen ten or more times. This chain uses TRBV28 with TRBJ2-5, with D perhaps TRBD1 or TRBD2 (5 bases each). Germline CDR1 MDHEN, CDR2 SYDVKM. The CDR3 totals 16 residues. The V gene lost 6 bases and the J gene lost 5 bases, with 22 bases spanning the gap. In DNA form, the CDR3 reads TGTGCCAGCAGACCTTCTCCCATGGGACCCACGGAGACCCAGTACTTC. It is translated as CASRPSPMGPTETQYF.

This clonotype was seen only a few times. The chain uses TRBV29-1 and TRBJ2-2; no definite D call. This CDR3 is built from 13 residues. Between the trimmed V and J ends, which lost 4 bases and 0 bases, there was a span of 6 bases. The germline gives CDR1 SQVTM, CDR2 ANQGSEA. Here the CDR3 reads CSVGWTNTGELFF. The CDR3 DNA sequence: TGCAGCGTTGGGTGGACGAACACCGGGGAGCTGTTTTTT.

This clonotype was recorded at least ten times. V usage is TRBV20-1 and J usage is TRBJ2-7; D is undetermined. The CDR3 is 12 amino acids. The germline CDR1 and CDR2 sequences are DFQATT and SNEGSKA (reference sequence). The V end was cut by 3 bases, the J end by 7 bases, with 13 bases between. The CDR3 region is CSARDDGREQYF. The CDR3 DNA reads as TGCAGTGCTAGGGATGACGGGCGAGAGCAGTACTTC.